This TCR beta chain appears in the sequencing data of a study of CD4 T cells in relation to SARS-CoV-2 and coronaviruses. Study-level information: ViraFEST: approximately 10-day antigen culture of PBMCs, then TCR beta CDR3 sequencing.

The V gene's germline CDR1 is MDHEN and CDR2 SYDVKM. The CDR3 has 15 residues. Germline trimming cut 1 base from V and 9 bases from J; bases unmatched to any gene: 6. Here immunoSEQ multiplex PCR was the method, and the copy in TCRdb shows in-frame clones only, minus some. The data hold 35,000 to 45,000 clones, with about 86% observed a single time. For this clone: Its matching antigen is unknown.

This chain uses TRBV28 with TRBJ2-1, with 10 bases lining up with TRBD2. The source is an adult with COVID-19. Sample: naive CD4+ T cells from PBMCs, cultured in vitro. Sample subset: naive CD4+ T cells isolated by negative enrichment. The CDR3 reads CASSLSLAGFGEQFF. DNA for the CDR3: TGTGCCAGCAGTTTATCACTAGCGGGGTTTGGTGAGCAGTTCTTC.